This T cell receptor beta chain was found in a study of blood T cell repertoires in COVID-19. Authors' analysis steps: Scientists estimated how many nucleated cells there were by amplifying reference gene primers. Method: immunoSEQ multiplex PCR; TCRdb's copy keeps in-frame clones and lacks some. V and J calls and clone size are as listed in that table; D and trimming were resolved from the DNA. In the table there are about 88,000 clones, around 91% of which are singletons. In its sample, this clone was seen once. The germline V gene has CDR1 KGHDR and CDR2 SFDVKD. With 9 bases removed from V and 8 bases from J, the gap between germline ends came to 16 bases. The CDR3 totals 13 residues.

The receptor was derived from a man aged 18 to 29 with COVID-19, enrolled during active disease. Sequenced input: peripheral blood. The chain recombines TRBV24-1 with TRBJ2-1, with D possibly TRBD1 on 6 matching bases. The CDR3, as DNA: TGTGCCACCGGGGGCAGGGTTGATGATGAGCAGTTCTTC. Protein product: CATGGRVDDEQFF.